This T cell receptor beta chain stems from a study of PD-L1 blockade in urothelial cancer. CDR1 is MNHEY and CDR2 is SMNVEV in the germline V gene (reference sequence). This CDR3 has 15 residues. V lost 5 bases and J lost 3, with 14 bases in between. Sequencing used immunoSEQ multiplex PCR; TCRdb keeps in-frame clones, though not all of them. The top ten hold approximately 0.88% of the sample, which has some 100,000 clones, about 90% seen once. Sequencing was performed on PBMCs, taken around atezolizumab (anti-PD-L1) treatment. The genes are TRBV27 and TRBJ2-4, with unresolved D. This sequence was found in an elderly woman with urothelial cancer. CDR3 sequence (DNA): TGTGCCAGCAGTCCTGCCCCGTATAGCAAAAACATTCAGTACTTC. Its protein is CASSPAPYSKNIQYF.